This T cell receptor (beta chain) was profiled in a study of beta chain features in type 1 diabetes. Whole-study findings and limits: Patients with Type 1 diabetes showed moderately but significantly shorter TCRB CDR3s in all four CD4+ subsets. In cDNA sequencing, cells with high TCR expression could be over-represented.

The CDR3 has 16 amino acids. J was trimmed by 5 bases and V by 11 bases; bases with no gene match: 16. Expressed TCRB transcripts were sequenced because the isolated RNA had all been reverse transcribed beforehand. The repertoire was sequenced with immunoSEQ multiplex PCR; TCRdb's copy has only in-frame clones and lacks some. The sample holds 550,000 to 850,000 clones; roughly 12% are singletons and the top ten take about 0.02%. The sample holds a few counts of this clone. The antigen remains unidentified. Specimen: naive CD4+ T cells from blood. This receptor was taken from a young man with type 1 diabetes. V and J are TRBV23-1 and TRBJ2-5, with 11 nucleotides matching TRBD1. TRBV23-1 is given ORF status, its function remaining uncertain. The CDR3 sequence: CAQENTRDRGKETQYF. CDR3 nucleotides: TGCGCCCAAGAAAATACTAGGGACAGGGGGAAGGAGACCCAGTACTTC.